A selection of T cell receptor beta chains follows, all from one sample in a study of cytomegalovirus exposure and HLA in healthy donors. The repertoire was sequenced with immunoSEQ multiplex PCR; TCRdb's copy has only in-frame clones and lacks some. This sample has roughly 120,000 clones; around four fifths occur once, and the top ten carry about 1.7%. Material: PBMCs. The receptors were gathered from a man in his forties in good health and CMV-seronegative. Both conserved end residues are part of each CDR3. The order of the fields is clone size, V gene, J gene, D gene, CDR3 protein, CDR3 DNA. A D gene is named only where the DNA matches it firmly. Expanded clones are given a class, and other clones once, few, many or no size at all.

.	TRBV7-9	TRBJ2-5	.	CASSLGQGETQYF	TGTGCCAGCAGCTTAGGGCAGGGGGAGACCCAGTACTTC
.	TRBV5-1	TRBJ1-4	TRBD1	CASSPGQGGNEKLFF	TGCGCCAGCAGCCCCGGACAGGGAGGTAATGAAAAACTGTTTTTT
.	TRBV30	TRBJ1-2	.	CAWSSGGWGYTF	TGTGCCTGGTCCTCGGGGGGTTGGGGCTACACCTTC
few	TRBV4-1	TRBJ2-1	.	CASSQGFIAYNEQFF	TGCGCCAGCAGCCAAGGCTTTATAGCCTACAATGAGCAGTTCTTC
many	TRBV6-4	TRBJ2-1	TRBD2	CASSLTSGDYNEQFF	TGTGCCAGCAGCCTAACTAGCGGGGATTACAATGAGCAGTTCTTC
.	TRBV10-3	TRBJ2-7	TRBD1	CAIAPTGSYEQYF	TGTGCCATCGCTCCGACAGGGTCGTACGAGCAGTACTTC
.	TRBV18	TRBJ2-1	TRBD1	CASSTTGGNEQFF	TGTGCCAGCTCAACGACAGGGGGCAATGAGCAGTTCTTC
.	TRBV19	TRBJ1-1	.	CASRTGNTEAFF	TGTGCCAGCAGAACAGGGAACACTGAAGCTTTCTTT
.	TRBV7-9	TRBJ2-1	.	CASSLGAGGTDNEQFF	TGTGCCAGCAGCTTAGGGGCCGGCGGGACGGACAATGAGCAGTTCTTC
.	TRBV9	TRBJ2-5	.	CASSGGHFQETQYF	TGTGCCAGCAGCGGGGGACACTTCCAAGAGACCCAGTACTTC
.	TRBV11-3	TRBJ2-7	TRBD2	CASSLSGLAGGGEQYF	TGTGCCAGCAGCTTATCAGGTCTAGCGGGAGGAGGGGAGCAGTACTTC
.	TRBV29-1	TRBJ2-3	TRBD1	CSVEAGTGHSTDTQYF	TGCAGCGTTGAAGCCGGGACAGGTCATAGCACAGATACGCAGTATTTT
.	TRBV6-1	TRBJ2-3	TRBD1	CASGGQGADTQYF	TGTGCCAGCGGGGGACAGGGGGCCGATACGCAGTATTTT
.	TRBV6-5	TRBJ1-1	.	CASSSTGIGTEAFF	TGTGCCAGCAGTTCTACAGGGATCGGCACTGAAGCTTTCTTT
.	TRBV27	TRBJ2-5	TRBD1	CASSFGTGSGETQYF	TGTGCCAGCAGTTTCGGGACAGGGAGCGGAGAGACCCAGTACTTC
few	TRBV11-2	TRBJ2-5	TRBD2	CASSLGASGTQETQYF	TGTGCCAGCAGCTTAGGGGCTAGCGGGACACAAGAGACCCAGTACTTC
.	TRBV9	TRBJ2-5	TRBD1	CASSGRTRGLETQYF	TGTGCCAGCAGCGGCCGGACCAGGGGGCTAGAGACCCAGTACTTC
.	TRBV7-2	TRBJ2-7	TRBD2	CASSLVGGNEQYF	TGTGCCAGCAGCTTAGTGGGGGGGAACGAGCAGTACTTC
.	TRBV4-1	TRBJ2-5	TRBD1	CASSRPGQGARGLYF	TGCGCCAGCAGCCGCCCGGGGCAGGGGGCCCGAGGGCTGTACTTC
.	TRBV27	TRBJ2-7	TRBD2	CASSFREGSYEQYF	TGTGCCAGCAGTTTCAGGGAGGGGTCCTACGAGCAGTACTTC
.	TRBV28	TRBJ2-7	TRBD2	CASSSPGLAGDEQYF	TGTGCCAGCAGTTCCCCGGGACTAGCGGGAGACGAGCAGTACTTC
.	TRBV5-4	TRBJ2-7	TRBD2	CASSPPGTSLEQYF	TGTGCCAGCAGCCCGCCGGGGACTAGTCTCGAGCAGTACTTC
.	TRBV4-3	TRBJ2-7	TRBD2	CASSSTWGLAASEQYF	TGCGCCAGCAGCTCCACTTGGGGACTAGCGGCCAGCGAGCAGTACTTC
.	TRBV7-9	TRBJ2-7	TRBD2	CASSLGTSGIWKSEQYF	TGTGCCAGCAGCTTAGGGACTAGCGGGATATGGAAGTCCGAGCAGTACTTC
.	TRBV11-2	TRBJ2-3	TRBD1	CASSQGNRGPSTDTQYF	TGTGCCAGCAGCCAAGGAAACAGGGGACCTAGCACAGATACGCAGTATTTT
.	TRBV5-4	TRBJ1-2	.	CASSLAQGNKGYTF	TGTGCCAGCAGCTTGGCCCAGGGAAATAAGGGCTACACCTTC
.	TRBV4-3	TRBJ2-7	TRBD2	CASSQGLAGAYEQYF	TGCGCCAGCAGCCAGGGACTAGCGGGGGCCTACGAGCAGTACTTC
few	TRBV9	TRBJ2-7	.	CASSPGQSLEQYF	TGTGCCAGCAGCCCAGGACAGTCTCTCGAGCAGTACTTC
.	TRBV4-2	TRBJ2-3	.	CASSQAPGEADTQYF	TGTGCCAGCAGCCAAGCCCCGGGAGAGGCAGATACGCAGTATTTT
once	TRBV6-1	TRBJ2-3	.	CASTAVTGTDTQYF	TGTGCCAGCACGGCGGTGACTGGCACAGATACGCAGTATTTT
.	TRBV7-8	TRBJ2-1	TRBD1	CASSLVAGGTYNEQFF	TGTGCCAGCAGCTTAGTTGCAGGGGGAACATACAATGAGCAGTTCTTC
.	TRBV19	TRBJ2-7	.	CASSIGLLGEQYF	TGTGCCAGTAGTATTGGACTCTTGGGCGAGCAGTACTTC
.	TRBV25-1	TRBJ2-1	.	CASSHRDNEQFF	TGTGCCAGCAGTCACAGGGACAATGAGCAGTTCTTC
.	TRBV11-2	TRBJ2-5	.	CASSLGLQGSSETQYF	TGTGCCAGCAGCTTAGGGCTACAGGGCAGTTCAGAGACCCAGTACTTC
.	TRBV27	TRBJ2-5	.	CASGRVETQYF	TGTGCCAGCGGTCGGGTTGAGACCCAGTACTTC
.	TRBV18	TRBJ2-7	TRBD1	CASSVTVGQGYYEQYF	TGTGCCAGCTCCGTCACCGTCGGACAGGGGTACTACGAGCAGTACTTC
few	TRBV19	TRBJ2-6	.	CASSNTIPGHRSSGANVLTF	TGTGCCAGTAGTAACACTATTCCGGGACACCGTAGCTCTGGGGCCAACGTCCTGACTTTC
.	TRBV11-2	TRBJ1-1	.	CASSLVGQGRFTEAFF	TGTGCCAGCAGCTTAGTAGGGCAGGGGAGATTCACTGAAGCTTTCTTT
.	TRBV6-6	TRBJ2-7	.	CASSPDRYSYEQYF	TGTGCCAGCAGCCCAGACAGGTACTCCTACGAGCAGTACTTC
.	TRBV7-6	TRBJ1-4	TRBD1	CASSLGAVTGEKLFF	TGTGCCAGCAGCTTAGGTGCAGTGACAGGGGAAAAACTGTTTTTT
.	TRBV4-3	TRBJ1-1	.	CASSQDLTRAANTEAFF	TGCGCCAGCAGCCAAGACCTGACCAGGGCCGCGAACACTGAAGCTTTCTTT
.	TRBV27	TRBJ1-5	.	CASSTGSLHQPQHF	TGTGCCAGCAGTACAGGGTCGCTGCATCAGCCCCAGCATTTT
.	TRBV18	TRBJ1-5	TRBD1	CASSPGVGQGENSNQPQHF	TGTGCCAGCTCACCAGGGGTCGGACAGGGAGAAAATAGCAATCAGCCCCAGCATTTT
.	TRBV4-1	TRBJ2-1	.	CASSSPGLSDEQFF	TGCGCCAGCAGCTCCCCGGGGTTGTCTGATGAGCAGTTCTTC
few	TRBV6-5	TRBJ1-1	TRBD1	CASSYLGTENTEAFF	TGTGCCAGCAGTTACCTAGGGACAGAGAACACTGAAGCTTTCTTT
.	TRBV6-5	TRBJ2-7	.	CASSQGTYYEQYF	TGTGCCAGCAGTCAGGGTACCTACTACGAGCAGTACTTC
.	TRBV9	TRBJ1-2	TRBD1	CASSVGQGGYTF	TGTGCCAGCAGCGTAGGACAGGGTGGCTACACCTTC
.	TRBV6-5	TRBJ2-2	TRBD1	CASSTDRGTGELFF	TGTGCCAGCAGTACGGACAGGGGCACCGGGGAGCTGTTTTTT
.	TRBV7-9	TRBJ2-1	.	CASSLVGGVGYYNEQFF	TGTGCCAGCAGCTTAGTAGGGGGAGTAGGGTACTACAATGAGCAGTTCTTC
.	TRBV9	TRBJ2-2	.	CASSVESGRTGELFF	TGTGCCAGCAGCGTGGAGAGCGGAAGGACCGGGGAGCTGTTTTTT
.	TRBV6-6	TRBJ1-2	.	CASTTDRNYGYTF	TGTGCCAGCACTACGGACAGAAACTATGGCTACACCTTC
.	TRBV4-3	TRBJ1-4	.	CASSQVHSNEKLFF	TGCGCCAGCAGCCAAGTCCACAGTAATGAAAAACTGTTTTTT
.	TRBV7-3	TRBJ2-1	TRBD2	CASSLIGRERYNEQFF	TGTGCCAGCAGCTTAATCGGGCGGGAGCGGTACAATGAGCAGTTCTTC
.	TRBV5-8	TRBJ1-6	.	CASSLAWNRVGSPLHF	TGTGCCAGCAGCTTGGCGTGGAACAGGGTGGGGTCACCCCTCCACTTT